The next 7 T cell receptor beta chains were all read from a single sample in a study of blood T cell repertoires in COVID-19. Assay used: immunoSEQ multiplex PCR; TCRdb lists only in-frame clones, some missing. The sample lists around 190,000 clones; 83% were seen once. The material sequenced was peripheral blood. The receptors originated from a woman aged 70 to 79 with COVID-19, enrolled during active disease.

In DNA, the CDR3 is TGTGCCACCTGGACTGCGCGCACAGATACGCAGTATTTT. This translates into CATWTARTDTQYF. The genes are TRBV27 and TRBJ2-3, with D possibly TRBD2 on 5 matching bases. The length of the CDR3 is 13 residues. CDR1 and CDR2 from the germline V gene are MNHEY and SMNVEV (reference sequence). V lost 10 bases and J 1 base, leaving 12 bases between the germline ends.

V is TRBV7-9 and J is TRBJ1-2, with D tentatively TRBD1 (6 bases). The germline CDR1 and CDR2 sequences are SEHNR and FQNEAQ (reference sequence). V was clipped by 0 bases and J by 2 bases, with 7 bases between them. The CDR3 has 14 amino acids. This CDR3 reads CASSLAGQNYGYTF. DNA for the CDR3: TGTGCCAGCAGCTTAGCTGGACAGAACTATGGCTACACCTTC.

The count of this clone is one. This sequence joins TRBV14 and TRBJ2-5; TRBD1 matches at 9 bases. The CDR3 loop spans 15 amino acids. The germline CDR1 and CDR2 sequences are SGHDN and FVKESK. The ends lost 5 bases at V and 2 bases at J; junction bases unmatched: 6. The CDR3 loop reads CASSLRQGGQETQYF. The CDR3 nucleotides read TGTGCCAGCAGCTTACGACAGGGGGGTCAAGAGACCCAGTACTTC.

In this sample, this clone turned up once. The chain links TRBV3-1 (or the pseudogene TRBV3-2) to TRBJ2-5, with TRBD2 matching 7 bases. This CDR3 contains 15 residues. From germline, CDR1 is LGHDT and CDR2 YNNKEL (reference sequence). V lost 4 bases and J lost 2; bases outside the gene matches: 7. The DNA for the CDR3 is TGTGCCAGCAGCCGGACGGGGGAGGGGCAAGAGACCCAGTACTTC. Translation gives CASSRTGEGQETQYF.

The genes are TRBV7-6 and TRBJ1-6; tentatively, D is TRBD1 (6 bases). This CDR3 is 16 amino acids long. V lost 5 bases and J lost 0, with 11 bases in between. Germline values: CDR1 SGHVS, CDR2 FNYEAQ. As DNA, the CDR3 is TGTGCCAGCAGCCGGACAGCGAGCTCCTATAATTCACCCCTCCACTTT. This translates into CASSRTASSYNSPLHF. The whole variable domain, filled in from reference TRBV7-6 and TRBJ1-6, reads GAGVSQSPRYKVTKRGQDVALRCDPISGHVSLYWYRQALGQGPEFLTYFNYEAQQDKSGLPNDRFSAERPEGSISTLTIQRTEQRDSAMYRCASSRTASSYNSPLHFGNGTRLTVT.

This clone was recorded once. The chain combines TRBV3-1 (or the pseudogene TRBV3-2) with TRBJ2-1; D perhaps matches TRBD1 (6 bases). Germline lookup yields CDR1 LGHDT and CDR2 YNNKEL (reference sequence). The CDR3 runs 16 residues. Trimming pared 1 base from V and 2 bases from J, leaving 12 bases between. DNA of the CDR3: TGTGCCAGCAGCCAAGCAGGGGCAGGAACCTACAATGAGCAGTTCTTC. It is translated as CASSQAGAGTYNEQFF.

A single count supports this clone. The rearrangement uses TRBV30 and TRBJ2-1; 7 nucleotides match TRBD1. The V and J ends lost 0 bases and 2 bases, in that order; junction bases with no gene match: 4. This CDR3 is built from 15 residues. From germline, CDR1 is GTSNPN and CDR2 SVGIG (reference sequence). The chain's CDR3 is CAWSVLDRAYNEQFF. DNA for the CDR3: TGTGCCTGGAGTGTACTAGACAGGGCCTACAATGAGCAGTTCTTC.